This T cell receptor beta chain was observed in a study of blood T cell repertoires in COVID-19. Assay used: immunoSEQ multiplex PCR; TCRdb lists only in-frame clones, some missing. The table lists fewer than 250,000 clones, about 83% of them singletons. Germline V lookup: CDR1 MRHNA, CDR2 SNTAGT. This CDR3 has 16 residues. Losses at the gene ends were 2 bases for V and 7 bases for J; bases not matched to a gene: 7. The sequencing sample was made of PBMCs or T cells enriched from blood (not recorded which). This chain uses TRBV6-4 with TRBJ1-4, with 10 bases that match TRBD1. The receptor was derived from a woman between 40 and 55 years old who had been exposed to COVID-19. The CDR3 loop is CASSDKPGQGSEKLFF. The CDR3 nucleotides read TGTGCCAGCAGTGACAAACCGGGACAGGGGTCTGAAAAACTGTTTTTT.